Listed here are 18 T cell receptor beta chains from one sample, sequenced in a study of siplizumab effects on memory and regulatory T cells. The data were produced by immunoSEQ multiplex PCR, yet TCRdb's version contains in-frame clones alone and is incomplete. The data hold 95,000 to 100,000 clones, with nearly 95% observed a single time. The sequencing input was non-Treg CD4+ T cells sorted from blood. These TCRs come from a human donor in good health.

This clone came up a few times. In DNA, the CDR3 is TGTGCCAGCAGTGCGGACATGGGAAATGAAAAACTGTTTTTT. Translating gives CASSADMGNEKLFF. V and J are TRBV6-6 and TRBJ1-4, with D maybe TRBD1 (5 bases). Germline values: CDR1 MNHNY, CDR2 SVGAGI (reference sequence). Trimming removed 5 bases at V and 5 bases at J, with 12 bases between. There are 14 residues in the CDR3.

There are a few counts of this clone. This chain connects TRBV7-3 to TRBJ1-1, with TRBD1 as a possible D gene (6 bases). Trimming left V 4 bases short and J 4 bases short, with 13 bases between. Germline V CDR1 and CDR2: SGHTA, FQGTGA. The CDR3 sequence is 14 residues long. The DNA for the CDR3 is TGTGCCAGCAGCTCACAGGGAGTTCTCACTGAAGCTTTCTTT. Amino acid sequence: CASSSQGVLTEAFF. Based on the CDR3 plus reference TRBV7-3 and TRBJ1-1, the full variable domain is GAGVSQTPSNKVTEKGKYVELRCDPISGHTALYWYRQSLGQGPEFLIYFQGTGAADDSGLPNDRFFAVRPEGSVSTLKIQRTERGDSAVYLCASSSQGVLTEAFFGQGTRLTVV.

This clone appeared a single time. This sequence joins TRBV28 and TRBJ2-3, with 10 bases aligning to TRBD2. The germline gives CDR1 MDHEN, CDR2 SYDVKM. V lost 5 bases and J lost 4; bases outside the gene matches: 9. CDR3 length equals 16 residues. The CDR3 sequence: CASSLIAGGWADTQYF. The CDR3 nucleotides read TGTGCCAGCAGTCTAATAGCGGGAGGTTGGGCAGATACGCAGTATTTT.

The chain combines TRBV11-3 with TRBJ2-5, with 9 positions matching TRBD1. Germline assignment: CDR1 SGHNT and CDR2 YENEEA. Trimming at V came to 5 bases and at J to 1 base, leaving 8 bases not matched to a gene. The CDR3 loop spans 16 amino acids. This CDR3 is CASSKPGQGIQETQYF. The CDR3, as DNA: TGTGCCAGCAGCAAACCGGGACAGGGAATCCAAGAGACCCAGTACTTC.

The genes are TRBV7-8 and TRBJ2-3; 11 positions match TRBD2. Unmatched junction bases numbered 6, after V lost 5 bases and J lost 2 bases. The CDR3 extends over 16 amino acids. CDR1 and CDR2 from the germline V gene are SGHVS and FQNEAQ. In nucleotides, the CDR3 is TGTGCCAGCAGCAAGACTAGCGGGAAATACACAGATACGCAGTATTTT. Translation: CASSKTSGKYTDTQYF.

The V and J genes are TRBV7-2 and TRBJ1-2; 8 bases align to TRBD1. The germline V gene encodes CDR1 SGHTA and CDR2 FQGNSA. The CDR3 is made up of 13 amino acids. The J segment lost 8 bases and the V segment lost 3 bases, leaving 5 bases of the junction unmatched. The CDR3 loop reads CASSFTGGWGYTF. Written as DNA, the CDR3 is TGTGCCAGCAGCTTTACAGGGGGTTGGGGCTACACCTTC.

A remark on this clone: The same CDR3 also results from other DNA sequences found in this sample. V and J are TRBV18 and TRBJ2-2; the match to TRBD1 covers 8 bases. This CDR3 is 15 amino acids long. Germline V gene sequence: CDR1 KGHSH, CDR2 LQKENI. V was clipped by 3 bases and J by 0 bases; unmatched bases: 0. The CDR3 here is CASSPGQANTGELFF. The CDR3 DNA sequence: TGTGCCAGCTCACCGGGACAGGCGAACACCGGGGAGCTGTTTTTT.

The rearrangement joins TRBV19 to TRBJ1-5; D is perhaps TRBD1 (6 bases). The germline CDR1 and CDR2 sequences are LNHDA and SQIVND (reference sequence). The V end lost 4 bases, the J end lost 2 bases, and 9 bases lay between the germline ends. This CDR3 contains 14 residues. CDR3 protein: CASSRQARNQPQHF. CDR3 sequence (DNA): TGTGCCAGTAGTAGACAGGCGCGCAATCAGCCCCAGCATTTT.

This chain uses TRBV7-9 with TRBJ1-5; no clear D gene. This CDR3 spans 12 amino acids. Germline V gene lookup returns CDR1 SEHNR and CDR2 FQNEAQ (reference sequence). V shed 2 bases and J shed 1 base, with 0 bases lying between them. As DNA, the CDR3 is TGTGCCAGCAGCTTAAGCAATCAGCCCCAGCATTTT. The encoded protein is CASSLSNQPQHF.

The chain carries TRBV12-5 and TRBJ2-3; D is unresolved. Trimming took 4 bases from V and 1 from J, leaving 6 bases between them. This CDR3 is 13 amino acids long. Germline CDR1 and CDR2: LGHNT and FRNRAP. CDR3 in DNA: TGTGCTAGTGGTTCGAGAGGCACAGATACGCAGTATTTT. This gives the protein CASGSRGTDTQYF. The whole variable domain, filled in from reference TRBV12-5 and TRBJ2-3, reads DARVTQTPRHKVTEMGQEVTMRCQPILGHNTVFWYRQTMMQGLELLAYFRNRAPLDDSGMPKDRFSAEMPDATLATLKIQPSEPRDSAVYFCASGSRGTDTQYFGPGTRLTVL.

Only one count was recorded for this clone. The chain couples TRBV7-8 to TRBJ2-1; TRBD2 might be the D (5 bases). V lost 3 bases and J lost 4, with 19 bases in between. Germline V gene sequence: CDR1 SGHVS, CDR2 FQNEAQ. The CDR3 spans 17 residues. CDR3 sequence (DNA): TGTGCCAGCAGCTTCCGAGGGTATGGAGTACGGTACAATGAGCAGTTCTTC. Amino acid sequence: CASSFRGYGVRYNEQFF.

The chain has TRBV19 and TRBJ2-1, with D maybe TRBD2 (5 bases). This CDR3 is built from 13 residues. Deletions cut 5 bases from V and 10 bases from J, with 15 bases between. Germline CDR1 and CDR2: LNHDA and SQIVND (reference sequence). This chain's CDR3 is CASSLDGIWEQFF. The CDR3 DNA reads TGTGCCAGTAGTCTGGACGGGATATGGGAGCAGTTCTTC.

The V call is TRBV9, the J call TRBJ2-5, with 13 positions matching TRBD2. The CDR3 extends over 15 amino acids. V lost 3 bases to trimming and J lost 5 bases; unmatched junction nucleotides: 4. CDR1 SGDLS and CDR2 YYNGEE come from the germline V gene. The CDR3 sequence: CASSGTSGRAETQYF. CDR3 nucleotide sequence: TGTGCCAGCAGCGGGACTAGCGGGAGAGCGGAGACCCAGTACTTC. Full variable domain (outside the CDR3, taken from reference TRBV9 and TRBJ2-5): DSGVTQTPKHLITATGQRVTLRCSPRSGDLSVYWYQQSLDQGLQFLIQYYNGEERAKGNILERFSAQQFPDLHSELNLSSLELGDSALYFCASSGTSGRAETQYFGPGTRLLVL.

In the case of this clone: The identical CDR3 is also encoded by other nucleotide sequences in the sample. This rearrangement joins TRBV18 to TRBJ2-1, with D perhaps matching TRBD2 (5 bases). Germline V lookup: CDR1 KGHSH, CDR2 LQKENI. The CDR3 spans 14 residues. The germline V and J ends were trimmed by 3 bases and 0 bases, with 6 bases remaining between them. The CDR3 is CASSPGSSYNEQFF. Here the CDR3 DNA reads TGTGCCAGCTCACCGGGGAGCTCCTACAATGAGCAGTTCTTC. The full variable domain, with the rest looked up from reference TRBV18 and TRBJ2-1, is NAGVMQNPRHLVRRRGQEARLRCSPMKGHSHVYWYRQLPEEGLKFMVYLQKENIIDESGMPKERFSAEFPKEGPSILRIQQVVRGDSAAYFCASSPGSSYNEQFFGPGTRLTVL.

The chain employs TRBV30 and TRBJ2-4; tentative D call: TRBD1 (6 bases). From germline, CDR1 is GTSNPN and CDR2 SVGIG (reference sequence). This CDR3 has 14 amino acids. V was shortened by 0 bases and J by 2 bases, with 8 bases between the two germline ends. Here the CDR3 reads CAWSVGQPKNIQYF. The CDR3 DNA reads TGTGCCTGGAGTGTAGGACAGCCCAAAAACATTCAGTACTTC. The whole variable domain, filled in from reference TRBV30 and TRBJ2-4, reads SQTIHQWPATLVQPVGSPLSLECTVEGTSNPNLYWYRQAAGRGLQLLFYSVGIGQISSEVPQNLSASRPQDRQFILSSKKLLLSDSGFYLCAWSVGQPKNIQYFGAGTRLSVL.

The chain uses TRBV7-3 and TRBJ2-3; TRBD2 might be the D (6 bases). The V gene lost 1 base and the J gene lost 1 base, with 6 bases spanning the gap. Germline lookup yields CDR1 SGHTA and CDR2 FQGTGA. The CDR3 consists of 14 residues. The CDR3 DNA follows: TGTGCCAGCAGCTTAAGGGGGGGCACAGATACGCAGTATTTT. It codes for CASSLRGGTDTQYF. The whole variable domain, filled in from reference TRBV7-3 and TRBJ2-3, reads GAGVSQTPSNKVTEKGKYVELRCDPISGHTALYWYRQSLGQGPEFLIYFQGTGAADDSGLPNDRFFAVRPEGSVSTLKIQRTERGDSAVYLCASSLRGGTDTQYFGPGTRLTVL.

The rearrangement joins TRBV5-1 to TRBJ1-2, with 10 bases aligning to TRBD1. CDR1 and CDR2 from the germline V gene are SGHRS and YFSETQ. Trimming cost V 2 bases and J 7 bases; bases outside gene matches: 2. The CDR3 consists of 13 residues. CDR3 in DNA: TGCGCCAGCAGCTTAGACAGGGGGCCTGGCTACACCTTC. This codes for CASSLDRGPGYTF.

The J gene is TRBJ1-4, the V gene TRBV4-2, with D possibly being TRBD1 (6 bases). Trimming took 4 bases from V and 4 from J, leaving 16 bases between them. Germline V gene lookup returns CDR1 LGHNA and CDR2 YNFKEQ. This CDR3 has 16 amino acids. The CDR3 DNA reads TGTGCCAGCAGCCGAGGGGGGTTGGGCGATAATGAAAAACTGTTTTTT. Protein: CASSRGGLGDNEKLFF.